The next 18 T cell receptor beta chains were all read from a single sample in a study of T cell repertoires in cytomegalovirus infection. TCRdb passed the reads through MiXCR, listing each CDR3 protein once. The repertoire includes 600,000 to 700,000 distinct CDR3 sequences, 30% to 40% of them detected once, and 15% to 20% sits in the top ten. What these receptors recognize is not known. The input for sequencing was cultured PBMCs, taken from culture after CMV antigen stimulation. These TCRs come from a human donor in good health (CMV status not recorded). Some clones in this sample may be carry-over from other donors' samples.

The chain is built from TRBV12-3 or TRBV12-4 and TRBJ1-4; 10 bases are shared with TRBD1. The trim removed 5 bases at V and 8 bases at J, leaving 2 bases unmatched. The CDR3 is made up of 13 amino acids. The CDR3: CASSQTGGEKLFF. CDR3 bases: TGTGCCAGCAGTCAGACAGGGGGCGAAAAACTGTTTTTT.

The V gene is TRBV7-2, the J gene TRBJ1-3, with D hard to call. Germline V gives CDR1 SGHTA, CDR2 FQGNSA. This CDR3 has 17 amino acids. Deletions cut 3 bases from V and 1 base from J, with 16 bases between. CDR3 DNA sequence: TGTGCCAGCAGCTTGGGGTGGAGTCGGAGGTCTGGAAACACCATATATTTT. Protein sequence: CASSLGWSRRSGNTIYF. The whole variable domain, filled in from reference TRBV7-2 and TRBJ1-3, reads GAGVSQSPSNKVTEKGKDVELRCDPISGHTALYWYRQSLGQGLEFLIYFQGNSAPDKSGLPSDRFSAERTGGSVSTLTIQRTQQEDSAVYLCASSLGWSRRSGNTIYFGEGSWLTVV.

The V gene is TRBV6-6, the J gene TRBJ1-1; a weak D match, TRBD1 (5 bases). Germline V CDR1 and CDR2: MNHNY, SVGAGI (reference sequence). The CDR3 runs to 17 residues. V was cut by 0 bases and J by 5 bases, with 19 bases left in between. This CDR3 reads CASSYSAGWGIWTEAFF. As DNA, the CDR3 is TGTGCCAGCAGTTACTCGGCGGGGTGGGGCATATGGACTGAAGCTTTCTTT.

This clonotype was detected ten times or more. The chain links TRBV7-6 to TRBJ2-3, with D tentatively TRBD2 (6 bases). Germline V gene lookup returns CDR1 SGHVS and CDR2 FNYEAQ. Trimming shortened V by 2 bases and J by 6 bases, and 12 bases separated the two germline ends. This CDR3 is 14 amino acids long. CDR3 DNA: TGTGCCAGCAGCTTATCTACCGGGAGTGATACGCAGTATTTT. Its protein product is CASSLSTGSDTQYF.

The rearrangement uses TRBV14 and TRBJ1-2; no definite D call. The CDR3 consists of 16 residues. Germline-derived CDR1 and CDR2 are SGHDN and FVKESK. The ends were cut back, 1 base at V and 8 bases at J, with 20 bases in the middle. The CDR3 is CASSQGPKFPTGGYTF. CDR3 in DNA: TGTGCCAGCAGCCAAGGTCCGAAGTTCCCCACGGGCGGCTACACCTTC.

Only a few counts were recorded for this clonotype. This chain links TRBV20-1 with TRBJ1-6; possibly TRBD1 for D (6 bases). Germline assignment: CDR1 DFQATT and CDR2 SNEGSKA (reference sequence). Trimming removed 6 bases from V and 7 bases from J, with 13 bases in between. The CDR3 is made up of 13 amino acids. The CDR3 region has the DNA TGCAGTGCAGTACAGGGTTCAAATTCACCCCTCCACTTT. This sequence encodes CSAVQGSNSPLHF.

This clonotype has a handful of counts. V gene TRBV7-9 combines with J gene TRBJ2-1; D unresolved. Germline CDR1 is SEHNR and CDR2 is FQNEAQ (reference sequence). The CDR3 is 14 amino acids. V shed 1 base and J shed 7 bases, with 11 bases lying between them. The CDR3 spells CASSLVVSFNEQFF. CDR3 nucleotide sequence: TGTGCCAGCAGCTTAGTTGTTAGTTTTAATGAGCAGTTCTTC.

This clonotype was detected a few times. The chain links TRBV7-2 to TRBJ2-1; the D is unclear. CDR3 size: 15 residues. Germline V gene data show CDR1 as SGHTA and CDR2 as FQGNSA. With 5 bases removed from V and 2 bases from J, the gap between germline ends came to 13 bases. This CDR3 reads CASSPELWPYNEQFF. As DNA, the CDR3 is TGTGCCAGCAGCCCGGAGCTTTGGCCCTACAATGAGCAGTTCTTC.

The V gene is TRBV9, the J gene TRBJ2-3; perhaps TRBD1 as D (6 bases). The germline V gene has CDR1 SGDLS and CDR2 YYNGEE. Trimming pared 6 bases from V and 7 bases from J, leaving 18 bases between. The CDR3 extends over 14 amino acids. The CDR3 here is CASNRAGEDYTQYF. The CDR3 DNA reads TGTGCCAGCAACCGGGCAGGGGAAGATTATACGCAGTATTTT.

As for this clonotype: Relative to the germline gene, one junction end is altered; a read error may explain this. The V gene is TRBV7-9, the J gene TRBJ2-3, with 9 bases lining up with TRBD2. The CDR3 sequence is 15 residues long. From germline, CDR1 is SEHNR and CDR2 FQNEAQ (reference sequence). This chain's CDR3 is CASSIAGVSTDTQYF. CDR3 coding DNA: TGTGCCAGCAGCATAGCGGGAGTGAGCACAGATACGCAGTATTTT.

V and J are TRBV6-5 and TRBJ1-1; D possibly corresponds to TRBD1 (5 bases). Trimming took off 7 bases at V and 3 bases at J, with 12 bases between the two ends. Germline-derived CDR1 and CDR2 are MNHEY and SVGAGI. The CDR3 consists of 13 residues. The CDR3 loop reads CASMRGPHTEAFF. CDR3 DNA: TGTGCCAGCATGCGGGGCCCGCACACTGAAGCTTTCTTT.

The chain employs TRBV20-1 and TRBJ1-2; 9 nucleotides match TRBD1. Germline CDR1 and CDR2: DFQATT and SNEGSKA (reference sequence). The J segment lost 3 bases and the V segment lost 3 bases, leaving 5 bases of the junction unmatched. The CDR3 spans 14 residues. This CDR3 reads CSARGTGSYYGYTF. In DNA, the CDR3 is TGCAGTGCTAGGGGGACAGGGAGCTACTATGGCTACACCTTC.

This chain uses TRBV23-1 with TRBJ1-1; a possible D gene is TRBD1 (5 bases). TRBV23-1 is filed as an ORF, its function uncertain. This CDR3 spans 15 amino acids. V was pared by 0 bases and J by 1 base, with 9 bases between. The CDR3 nucleotides read TGCGCCAGCAGTCAATCTACAGGAGAGAACACTGAAGCTTTCTTT. Protein product: CASSQSTGENTEAFF.

This clonotype was seen only a few times. J is TRBJ2-3 and V is TRBV10-3, with 8 bases fitting TRBD2. V gave up 6 bases and J gave up 8 bases; unmatched junction bases: 13. The CDR3 totals 15 residues. Germline lookup yields CDR1 ENHRY and CDR2 SYGVKD. CDR3 residues: CAIREAGVGIGTQYF. DNA of the CDR3: TGTGCCATCAGGGAAGCGGGAGTCGGGATCGGTACGCAGTATTTT.

This rearrangement joins TRBV4-2 to TRBJ2-7; D is uncertain. With 4 bases removed from V and 3 bases from J, the gap between germline ends came to 13 bases. The length of the CDR3 is 14 residues. CDR1 and CDR2 from the germline V gene are LGHNA and YNFKEQ. Written as DNA, the CDR3 is TGTGCCAGCAGCCTACATAAGACCGACTACGAGCAGTACTTC. It encodes CASSLHKTDYEQYF.

V is TRBV7-3 and J is TRBJ1-3; 7 bases map to TRBD1. Unmatched junction bases numbered 7, after V lost 2 bases and J lost 3 bases. The CDR3 consists of 16 residues. Germline V lookup: CDR1 SGHTA, CDR2 FQGTGA. CDR3 coding DNA: TGTGCCAGCAGCTTACTAAGGACAGGCGGTGGAAACACCATATATTTT. Translated: CASSLLRTGGGNTIYF. The variable domain in full, completed from reference TRBV7-3 and TRBJ1-3, reads GAGVSQTPSNKVTEKGKYVELRCDPISGHTALYWYRQSLGQGPEFLIYFQGTGAADDSGLPNDRFFAVRPEGSVSTLKIQRTERGDSAVYLCASSLLRTGGGNTIYFGEGSWLTVV.

V and J are TRBV5-4 and TRBJ2-1; 9 bases are a match to TRBD1. The CDR3 sequence is 17 residues long. Germline trimming cut 3 bases from V and 4 bases from J; bases unmatched to any gene: 11. CDR1 and CDR2 (germline): SGHNT, YYREEE (reference sequence). The CDR3 DNA reads as TGTGCCAGCAGCTCTCAACAGGGGGCGAGTGCTTACAATGAGCAGTTCTTC. It yields the protein CASSSQQGASAYNEQFF.

Here the CDR3 reads CASSYSLGQIAEAFF. The CDR3 DNA reads as TGTGCCAGCAGTTACTCTCTGGGACAGATCGCCGAAGCTTTCTTT. The genes are TRBV6-5 and TRBJ1-1; 7 positions agree with TRBD1. This CDR3 spans 15 amino acids. Germline V gene lookup returns CDR1 MNHEY and CDR2 SVGAGI. J gave up 8 bases and V 0 bases, and 9 bases lay outside the gene matches.